A selection of T cell receptor beta chains follows, all from one sample in a study of T cells in Graves' hyperthyroidism and ophthalmopathy. TCRdb called the multiplex PCR reads again in MiXCR, with one record for every CDR3 protein. The sample includes approximately 600,000 distinct CDR3 sequences, about 20% of them seen just once. Material: blood. The receptors were gathered from a man aged 25 to 45 with Graves' ophthalmopathy. CDR3s include the opening cysteine and the closing phenylalanine or tryptophan. D genes are given only for firm matches. The size of a clone is reported for some rows only, either as once, few or many, or as a class for expanded clones.

V	D	size	J	CDR3	DNA
TRBV6-5	NA	NA	TRBJ1-5	CASSYLPGGVSNQPQHF	TGTGCCAGCAGTTACCTACCGGGTGGTGTGAGCAATCAGCCCCAGCATTTT
TRBV4-1	TRBD1	NA	TRBJ2-4	CASSQDRTGLGKNIQYF	TGCGCCAGCAGCCAAGATCGGACAGGGCTCGGCAAAAACATTCAGTACTTC
TRBV20-1	NA	NA	TRBJ2-2	CSARDLQGNTGELFF	TGCAGTGCTAGAGATCTCCAGGGGAACACCGGGGAGCTGTTTTTT
TRBV30	NA	many	TRBJ1-1	CAWSVPVPEAFF	TGTGCCTGGAGTGTACCGGTCCCAGAAGCTTTCTTT
TRBV18	TRBD1	many	TRBJ2-1	CASSPRRQGPTYNEQFF	TGTGCCAGCTCACCACGTAGACAGGGCCCCACCTACAATGAGCAGTTCTTC
TRBV7-2	NA	many	TRBJ1-5	CASSAQSMDGSNQPQHF	TGTGCCAGCAGCGCCCAAAGTATGGACGGTAGCAATCAGCCCCAGCATTTT
TRBV28	NA	NA	TRBJ2-5	CASSEGTKETQYF	TGTGCCAGCAGTGAGGGCACCAAAGAGACCCAGTACTTC
TRBV5-1	TRBD1	NA	TRBJ2-2	CASSSVTGDTGELFF	TGCGCCAGCAGCTCCGTTACAGGGGACACCGGGGAGCTGTTTTTT
TRBV2	TRBD2	many	TRBJ2-1	CALTSGSEWDEQFF	TGTGCCTTGACTAGCGGGAGTGAGTGGGATGAGCAGTTCTTC
TRBV7-3	NA	few	TRBJ2-1	CASSLTTLNEQFF	TGTGCCAGCAGCTTAACTACCCTCAATGAGCAGTTCTTC
TRBV6-6	NA	many	TRBJ1-1	CASSYGGGSTEAFF	TGTGCCAGCAGTTACGGTGGGGGGAGCACTGAAGCTTTCTTT
TRBV12-3/TRBV12-4	NA	NA	TRBJ1-6	CASNKGGNSPLHF	TGTGCCAGCAACAAAGGGGGAAATTCACCCCTCCACTTT
TRBV6-1	TRBD1	NA	TRBJ2-5	CASRHRGPAAQYF	TGTGCCAGCAGGCACAGGGGCCCGGCTGCCCAGTACTTC
TRBV18	TRBD1	few	TRBJ1-2	CASSLAGTETVGYTF	TGTGCCAGCTCCCTCGCCGGGACAGAGACGGTTGGCTACACCTTC
TRBV6-1	NA	many	TRBJ1-2	CASSRDLTANYGYTF	TGTGCCAGCAGTAGAGACTTGACAGCTAACTATGGCTACACCTTC
TRBV12-3/TRBV12-4	NA	NA	TRBJ1-4	CASNLRGGTNEKLFF	TGTGCCAGCAACCTACGGGGGGGGACTAATGAAAAACTGTTTTTT
TRBV2	NA	few	TRBJ2-5	CASSEFRNQEIQYF	TGTGCCAGCAGTGAATTCAGGAATCAAGAGATCCAGTACTTC
TRBV30	NA	few	TRBJ2-3	CAWSPQGGTQYF	TGTGCCTGGAGTCCGCAGGGCGGTACGCAGTATTTT
TRBV7-9	TRBD1	NA	TRBJ2-2	CASSSGTGLGELFF	TGTGCCAGCAGCTCCGGGACAGGGTTGGGGGAGCTGTTTTTT
TRBV14	NA	NA	TRBJ2-5	CASSPVGEIGETQYF	TGTGCCAGCAGCCCAGTGGGGGAGATCGGAGAGACCCAGTACTTC
TRBV6-2/TRBV6-3	NA	NA	TRBJ2-1	CASSEPGTHNEQFF	TGTGCCAGCAGTGAACCCGGGACTCACAATGAGCAGTTCTTC
TRBV28	TRBD1	many	TRBJ1-2	CASRRTGGHGYTF	TGTGCCAGCAGGCGGACAGGGGGCCATGGCTACACCTTC
TRBV30	TRBD2	many	TRBJ2-1	CAWGASGYNEQFF	TGTGCCTGGGGGGCTAGCGGTTACAATGAGCAGTTCTTC
TRBV6-5	NA	many	TRBJ2-7	CASSYSGIEQYF	TGTGCCAGCAGTTACTCAGGAATCGAGCAGTACTTC
TRBV28	TRBD1	NA	TRBJ2-4	CASRQGNNIQYF	TGTGCCAGCCGACAGGGAAACAACATTCAGTACTTC
TRBV20-1	TRBD1	once	TRBJ1-1	CSELGQVGTEAFF	TGCAGTGAACTGGGACAGGTGGGGACTGAAGCTTTCTTT
TRBV2	TRBD2	NA	TRBJ2-1	CASSGSGSPYNEQFF	TGTGCCAGCAGTGGTAGCGGGAGTCCCTACAATGAGCAGTTCTTC
TRBV7-2	TRBD1	many	TRBJ2-5	CASSPSGQGKYF	TGTGCCAGCAGCCCCTCGGGACAGGGGAAGTACTTC
TRBV12-3/TRBV12-4	NA	many	TRBJ2-1	CASSLTNNEQFF	TGTGCCAGCAGTTTAACGAACAATGAGCAGTTCTTC
TRBV6-9	TRBD2	few	TRBJ2-1	CASSYLAGTGNEQFF	TGTGCCAGCAGTTACCTAGCGGGAACCGGCAATGAGCAGTTCTTC
TRBV20-1	TRBD2	many	TRBJ2-7	CSASRAGGYEQYF	TGCAGTGCTAGTCGAGCGGGAGGGTACGAGCAGTACTTC
TRBV7-2	NA	few	TRBJ2-2	CASSLEGTGTGELFF	TGTGCCAGCAGCTTAGAGGGGACGGGCACCGGGGAGCTGTTTTTT
TRBV20-1	NA	NA	TRBJ2-7	CSARWSPLYEQYF	TGCAGTGCTAGATGGAGTCCCTTATACGAGCAGTACTTC
TRBV6-2/TRBV6-3	TRBD2	NA	TRBJ2-1	CASILSGISYNEQFF	TGTGCCAGCATCCTTAGCGGGATCTCCTACAATGAGCAGTTCTTC
TRBV27	NA	NA	TRBJ2-4	CASSPFSPDVGVLAKNIQYF	TGTGCCAGCAGCCCCTTCTCGCCCGACGTGGGGGTCCTAGCCAAAAACATTCAGTACTTC
TRBV2	NA	NA	TRBJ1-2	CASSERQGGCSYGYTF	TGTGCCAGCAGTGAAAGGCAGGGAGGCTGCAGCTATGGCTACACCTTC
TRBV5-1	TRBD1	many	TRBJ2-7	CASSLRTGTTYEQYF	TGCGCCAGCAGCTTACGGACAGGAACAACCTACGAGCAGTACTTC
TRBV5-6	NA	NA	TRBJ1-2	CASSLGFNYGYTF	TGTGCCAGCAGCTTGGGATTTAACTATGGCTACACCTTC
TRBV6-2/TRBV6-3	NA	few	TRBJ2-7	CASSWRETGGYEQYF	TGTGCCAGCAGTTGGAGAGAGACTGGCGGCTACGAGCAGTACTTC
TRBV6-5	TRBD2	NA	TRBJ2-1	CASSYGTSGSLSEQFF	TGTGCCAGCAGTTACGGGACTAGCGGGAGTCTCTCGGAGCAGTTCTTC
TRBV5-1	NA	few	TRBJ1-3	CASSLAQGASSGNTIYF	TGCGCCAGCAGCTTGGCGCAGGGAGCCTCCTCTGGAAACACCATATATTTT
TRBV6-1	NA	NA	TRBJ2-1	CASSPGLIDNEQFF	TGTGCCAGCAGTCCAGGACTAATAGACAATGAGCAGTTCTTC
TRBV11-2	NA	NA	TRBJ2-7	CASSDYSYEQYF	TGTGCCAGCAGTGACTACTCCTACGAGCAGTACTTC
TRBV12-3/TRBV12-4	TRBD2	few	TRBJ2-1	CASSSGGWTYNEQFF	TGTGCCAGCAGTTCGGGGGGGTGGACCTACAATGAGCAGTTCTTC
TRBV5-1	NA	NA	TRBJ1-4	CASSLAVGTIANEEKLFF	TGCGCCAGCAGCTTGGCCGTTGGGACTATAGCTAATGAAGAAAAACTGTTTTTT